The sequence of this T cell receptor (beta chain) was determined in a study of CD8 T cells in ankylosing spondylitis. Study-wide points: Reactive arthritis synovial fluid and blood previously showed some of these motif variants. Disease-linked clones were CD8+ and relatively rare in peripheral blood. A motif in TCR beta, a set of 8 or 9 highly homologous variants, appeared characteristic of ankylosing spondylitis blood. Reported data indicate significant enrichment of disease-linked clones within matched ankylosing spondylitis synovial fluid.

CDR1 DFQATT and CDR2 SNEGSKA come from the germline V gene (reference sequence). The CDR3 spans 14 residues. Trimming stripped 8 bases from V and 3 bases from J, with 20 bases between. Concerning this clonotype itself: Antigen unknown.

Quantitative barcoded 5'-RACE was used to prepare TCR beta libraries. MiXCR was run by TCRdb on the 5' RACE reads, yielding one entry per CDR3 protein. The sample has over 600,000 distinct CDR3 sequences, over 15% seen once. What was sequenced was blood, either unsorted or a sorted T cell fraction (not recorded which). This sequence was found in a male donor with ankylosing spondylitis. The chain uses TRBV20-1 and TRBJ2-7; tentatively, D is TRBD2 (6 bases). In nucleotides, the CDR3 is TGCAGTTCCAAAGCCGGGAGCGGAAACTACGAGCAGTACTTC. As protein: CSSKAGSGNYEQYF.